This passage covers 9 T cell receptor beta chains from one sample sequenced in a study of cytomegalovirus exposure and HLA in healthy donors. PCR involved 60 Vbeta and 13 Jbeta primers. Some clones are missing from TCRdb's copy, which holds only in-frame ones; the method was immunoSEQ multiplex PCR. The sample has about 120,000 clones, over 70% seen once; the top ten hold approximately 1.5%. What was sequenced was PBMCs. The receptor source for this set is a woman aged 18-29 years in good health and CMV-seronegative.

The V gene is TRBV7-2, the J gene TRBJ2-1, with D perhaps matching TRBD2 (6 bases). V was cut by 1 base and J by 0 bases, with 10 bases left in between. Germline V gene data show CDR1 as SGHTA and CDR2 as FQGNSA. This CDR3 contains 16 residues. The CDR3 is CASSLVFGSSYNEQFF. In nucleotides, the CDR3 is TGTGCCAGCAGCTTAGTATTCGGGAGCTCCTACAATGAGCAGTTCTTC.

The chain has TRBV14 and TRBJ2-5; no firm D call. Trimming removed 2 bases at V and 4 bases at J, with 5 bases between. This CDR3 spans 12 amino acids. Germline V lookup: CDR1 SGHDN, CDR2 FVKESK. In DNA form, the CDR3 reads TGTGCCAGCAGCCAATCTCGAGAGACCCAGTACTTC. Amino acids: CASSQSRETQYF.

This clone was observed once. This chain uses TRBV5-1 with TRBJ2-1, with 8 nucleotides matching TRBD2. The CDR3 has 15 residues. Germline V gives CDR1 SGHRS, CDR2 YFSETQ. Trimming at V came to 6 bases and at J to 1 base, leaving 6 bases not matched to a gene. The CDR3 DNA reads TGCGCCAGCACCTATAGCGGGGCTTCCTACAATGAGCAGTTCTTC. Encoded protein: CASTYSGASYNEQFF.

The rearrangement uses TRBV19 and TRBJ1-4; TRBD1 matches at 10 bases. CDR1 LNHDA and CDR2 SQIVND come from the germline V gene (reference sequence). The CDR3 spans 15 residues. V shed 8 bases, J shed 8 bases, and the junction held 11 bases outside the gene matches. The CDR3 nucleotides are TGTGCCAGTCAGGGGGCCGGGACAGGGGAGGAAAAACTGTTTTTT. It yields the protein CASQGAGTGEEKLFF.

The CDR3 sequence is CASSPPGLTNTEAFF. The CDR3 coding sequence is TGTGCCAGCTCACCACCGGGACTGACCAACACTGAAGCTTTCTTT. The chain carries TRBV18 and TRBJ1-1; D is possibly TRBD1 (5 bases). The CDR3 sequence is 15 residues long. Germline V lookup: CDR1 KGHSH, CDR2 LQKENI. The germline V and J ends were trimmed by 0 bases and 2 bases, with 10 bases remaining between them.

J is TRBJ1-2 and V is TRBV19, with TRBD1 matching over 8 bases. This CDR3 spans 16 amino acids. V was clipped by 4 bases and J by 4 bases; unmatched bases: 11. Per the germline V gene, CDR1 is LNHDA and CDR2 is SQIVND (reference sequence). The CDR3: CASSRTGSGSPYGYTF. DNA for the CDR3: TGTGCCAGTAGTAGGACAGGGTCGGGATCGCCCTATGGCTACACCTTC.

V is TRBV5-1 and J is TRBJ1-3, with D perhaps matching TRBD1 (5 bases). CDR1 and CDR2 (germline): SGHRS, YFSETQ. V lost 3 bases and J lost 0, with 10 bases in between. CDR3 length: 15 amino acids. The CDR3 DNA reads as TGCGCCAGCAGCTCCACCGGGGGCTCTGGAAACACCATATATTTT. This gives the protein CASSSTGGSGNTIYF.

DNA for the CDR3: TGTGCCAGCAGCTTCAGGGCCCATGGCTACACCTTC. Translation: CASSFRAHGYTF. The J gene is TRBJ1-2, the V gene TRBV7-9, with D possibly TRBD1 on 5 matching bases. The CDR3 covers 12 residues. Germline loops: CDR1 SEHNR, CDR2 FQNEAQ (reference sequence). V shed 3 bases and J shed 6 bases, with 8 bases lying between them.

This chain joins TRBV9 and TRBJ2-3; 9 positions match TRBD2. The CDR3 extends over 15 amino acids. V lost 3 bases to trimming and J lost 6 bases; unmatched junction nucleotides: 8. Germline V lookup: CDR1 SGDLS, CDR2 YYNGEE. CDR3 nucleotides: TGTGCCAGCAGCGCTTCAGTAGCGGGAGCCGATACGCAGTATTTT. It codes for CASSASVAGADTQYF.